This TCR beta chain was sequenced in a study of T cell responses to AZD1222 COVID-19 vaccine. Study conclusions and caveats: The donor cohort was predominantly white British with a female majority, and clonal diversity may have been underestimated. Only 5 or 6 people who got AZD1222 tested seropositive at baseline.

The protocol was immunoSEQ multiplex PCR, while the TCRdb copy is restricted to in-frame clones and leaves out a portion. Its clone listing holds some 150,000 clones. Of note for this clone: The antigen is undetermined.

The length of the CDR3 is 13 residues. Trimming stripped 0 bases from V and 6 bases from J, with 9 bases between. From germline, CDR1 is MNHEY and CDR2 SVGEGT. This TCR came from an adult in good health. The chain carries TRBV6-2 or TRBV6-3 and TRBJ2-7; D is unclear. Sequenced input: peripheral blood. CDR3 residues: CASSYSLFSEQYF. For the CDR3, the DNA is TGTGCCAGCAGTTACTCACTTTTTAGCGAGCAGTACTTC.